This entry features one T cell receptor beta chain sequence. Its antigen is unknown. TCRdb used MiXCR to reprocess the 5' RACE reads, holding one entry per CDR3 protein. Of around 340,000 distinct CDR3 sequences in the sample, around 9% were seen once. This entry is derived from a study of identical twins. Findings and caveats of the study: Twins shared out-of-frame alpha sequences with excess low generation probability. The study reached conclusions through statistical analysis that was cross-sectional, not following the same donors. It was out-of-frame TCR alpha sharing in monozygotic twins that models underestimated.

This clonotype was obtained from a woman aged 45-60 years in good health. Sample: naive T cells sorted from blood.

The DNA of the CDR3 is TGTGCCTGGAGTTCAGGGGCCAAAAACATTCAGTACTTC. This translates into CAWSSGAKNIQYF. The chain uses TRBV30 and TRBJ2-4; a weak D match, TRBD1 (5 bases). Germline-derived CDR1 and CDR2 are GTSNPN and SVGIG (reference sequence). This CDR3 has 13 residues. The V gene lost 2 bases and the J gene lost 1 base, with 6 bases spanning the gap.